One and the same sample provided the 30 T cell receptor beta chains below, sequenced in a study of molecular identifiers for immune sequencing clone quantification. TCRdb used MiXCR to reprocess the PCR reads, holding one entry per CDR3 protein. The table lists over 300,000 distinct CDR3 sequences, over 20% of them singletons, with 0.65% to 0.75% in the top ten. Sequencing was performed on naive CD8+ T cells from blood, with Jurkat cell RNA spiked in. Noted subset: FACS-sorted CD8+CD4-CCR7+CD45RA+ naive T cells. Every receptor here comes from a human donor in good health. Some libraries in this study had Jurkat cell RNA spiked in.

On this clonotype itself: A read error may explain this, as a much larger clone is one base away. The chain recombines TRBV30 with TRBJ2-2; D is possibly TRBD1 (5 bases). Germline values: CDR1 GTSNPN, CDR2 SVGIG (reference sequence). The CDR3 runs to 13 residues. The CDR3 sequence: CAWSPLDTRELFF. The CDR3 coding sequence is TGTGCCTGGAGTCCCCTGGACACCAGGGAGCTGTTTTTT.

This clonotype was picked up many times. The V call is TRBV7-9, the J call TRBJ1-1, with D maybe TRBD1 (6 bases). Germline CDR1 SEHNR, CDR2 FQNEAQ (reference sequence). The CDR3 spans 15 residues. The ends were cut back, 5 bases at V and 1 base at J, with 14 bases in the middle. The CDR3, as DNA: TGTGCCAGCAGCCTCCCGACAGGTCCGAACACTGAAGCTTTCTTT. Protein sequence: CASSLPTGPNTEAFF.

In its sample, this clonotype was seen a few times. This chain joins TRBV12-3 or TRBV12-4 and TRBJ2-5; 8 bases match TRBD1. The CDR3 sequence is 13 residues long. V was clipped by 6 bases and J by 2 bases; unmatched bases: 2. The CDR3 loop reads CASRWTGQETQYF. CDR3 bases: TGTGCCAGCAGGTGGACAGGGCAAGAGACCCAGTACTTC.

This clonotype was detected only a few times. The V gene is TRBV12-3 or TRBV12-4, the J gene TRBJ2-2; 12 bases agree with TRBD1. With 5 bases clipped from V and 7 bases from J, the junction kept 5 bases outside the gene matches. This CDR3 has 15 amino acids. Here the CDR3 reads CASSPGQGAVGELFF. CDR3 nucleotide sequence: TGTGCCAGCAGTCCGGGACAGGGGGCGGTCGGGGAGCTGTTTTTT.

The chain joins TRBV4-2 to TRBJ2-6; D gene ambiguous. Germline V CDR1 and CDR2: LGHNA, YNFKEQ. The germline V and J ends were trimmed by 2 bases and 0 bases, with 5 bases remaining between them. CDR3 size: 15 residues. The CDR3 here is CASSQSVSGANVLTF. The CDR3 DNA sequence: TGTGCCAGCAGCCAATCCGTCTCTGGGGCCAACGTCCTGACTTTC.

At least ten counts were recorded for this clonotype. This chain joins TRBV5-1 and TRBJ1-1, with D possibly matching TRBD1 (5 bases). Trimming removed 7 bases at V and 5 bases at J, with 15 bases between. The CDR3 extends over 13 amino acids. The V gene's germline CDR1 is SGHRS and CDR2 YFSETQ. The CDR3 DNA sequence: TGCGCCAGCGGAAGCGGGACCGAGACTGAAGCTTTCTTT. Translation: CASGSGTETEAFF.

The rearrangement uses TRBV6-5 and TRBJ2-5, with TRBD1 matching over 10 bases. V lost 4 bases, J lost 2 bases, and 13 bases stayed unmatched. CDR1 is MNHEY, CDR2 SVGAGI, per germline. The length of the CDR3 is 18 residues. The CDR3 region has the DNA TGTGCCAGCAGTTCATTGACAGGGGGCGCATCTGTACAAGAGACCCAGTACTTC. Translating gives CASSSLTGGASVQETQYF.

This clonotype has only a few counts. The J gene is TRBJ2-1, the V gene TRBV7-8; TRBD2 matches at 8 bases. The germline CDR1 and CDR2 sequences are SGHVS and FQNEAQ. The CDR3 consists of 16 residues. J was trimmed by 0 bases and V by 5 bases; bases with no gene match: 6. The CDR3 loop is CASSLRGGSSYNEQFF. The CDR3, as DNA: TGTGCCAGCAGCCTACGCGGGGGGAGCTCCTACAATGAGCAGTTCTTC.

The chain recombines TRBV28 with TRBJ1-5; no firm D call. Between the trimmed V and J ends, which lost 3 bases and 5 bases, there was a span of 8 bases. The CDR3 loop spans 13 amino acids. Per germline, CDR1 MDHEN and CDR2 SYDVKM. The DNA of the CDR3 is TGTGCCAGCAGTTTGGCAGGATATCAGCCCCAGCATTTT. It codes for CASSLAGYQPQHF. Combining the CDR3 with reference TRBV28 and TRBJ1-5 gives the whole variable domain DVKVTQSSRYLVKRTGEKVFLECVQDMDHENMFWYRQDPGLGLRLIYFSYDVKMKEKGDIPEGYSVSREKKERFSLILESASTNQTSMYLCASSLAGYQPQHFGDGTRLSIL.

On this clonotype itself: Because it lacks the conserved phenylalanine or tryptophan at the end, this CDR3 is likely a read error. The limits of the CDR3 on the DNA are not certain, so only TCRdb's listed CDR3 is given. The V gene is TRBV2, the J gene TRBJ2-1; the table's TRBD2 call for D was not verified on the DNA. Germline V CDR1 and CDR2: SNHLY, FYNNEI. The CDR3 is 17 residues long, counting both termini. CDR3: CASSKPGTSGSYNEQVV.

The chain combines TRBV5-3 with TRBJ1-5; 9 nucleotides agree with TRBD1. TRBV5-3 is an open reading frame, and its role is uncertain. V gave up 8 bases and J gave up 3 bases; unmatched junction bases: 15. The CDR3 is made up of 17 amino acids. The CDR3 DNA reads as TGTGCCAGCAGCCCGGGACAGGGATGGGTGCCCAATCAGCCCCAGCATTTT. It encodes CASSPGQGWVPNQPQHF.

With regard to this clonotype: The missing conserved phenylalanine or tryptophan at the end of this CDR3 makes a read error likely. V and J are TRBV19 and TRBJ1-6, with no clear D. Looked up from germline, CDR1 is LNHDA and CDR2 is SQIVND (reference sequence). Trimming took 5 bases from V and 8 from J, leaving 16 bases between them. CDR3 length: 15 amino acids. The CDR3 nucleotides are TGTGCCAGTAGTGGCAGCTTGAGAGCCGATTCACCCCTCCACCTT. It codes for CASSGSLRADSPLHL.

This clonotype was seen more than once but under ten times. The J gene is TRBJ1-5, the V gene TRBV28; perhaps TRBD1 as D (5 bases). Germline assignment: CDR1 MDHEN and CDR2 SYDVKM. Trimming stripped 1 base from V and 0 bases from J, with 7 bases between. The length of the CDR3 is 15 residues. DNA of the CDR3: TGTGCCAGCAGTTTATCAGGGCATAGCAATCAGCCCCAGCATTTT. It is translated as CASSLSGHSNQPQHF.

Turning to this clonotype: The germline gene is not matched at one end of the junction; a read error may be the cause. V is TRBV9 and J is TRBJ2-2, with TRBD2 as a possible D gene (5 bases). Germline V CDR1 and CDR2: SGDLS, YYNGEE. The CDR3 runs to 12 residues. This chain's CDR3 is CASSAPPGELCF. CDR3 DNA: TGTGCCAGCAGCGCCCCCCCCGGGGAGCTGTGTTTT.

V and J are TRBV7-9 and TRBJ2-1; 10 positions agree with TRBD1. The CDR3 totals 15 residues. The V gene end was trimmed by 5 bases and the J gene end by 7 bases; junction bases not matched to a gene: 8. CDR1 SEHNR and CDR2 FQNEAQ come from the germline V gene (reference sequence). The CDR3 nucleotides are TGTGCCAGCAGCGCCGGACAGGGGGTTAGGAATGAGCAGTTCTTC. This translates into CASSAGQGVRNEQFF.

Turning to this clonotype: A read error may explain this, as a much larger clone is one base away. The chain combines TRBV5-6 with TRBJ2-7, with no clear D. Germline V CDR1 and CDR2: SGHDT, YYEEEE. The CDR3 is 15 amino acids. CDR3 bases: TGTGCCAGCAGCTTGGGTCCAGCGATTTACTACGAGCGGTACTTC. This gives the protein CASSLGPAIYYERYF. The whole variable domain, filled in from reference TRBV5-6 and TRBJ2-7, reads DAGVTQSPTHLIKTRGQQVTLRCSPKSGHDTVSWYQQALGQGPQFIFQYYEEEERQRGNFPDRFSGHQFPNYSSELNVNALLLGDSALYLCASSLGPAIYYERYFGPGTRLTVT.

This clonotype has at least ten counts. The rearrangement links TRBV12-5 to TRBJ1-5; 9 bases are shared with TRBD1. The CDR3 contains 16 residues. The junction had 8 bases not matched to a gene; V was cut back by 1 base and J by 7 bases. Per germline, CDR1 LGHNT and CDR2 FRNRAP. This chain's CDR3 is CASGLDNRGLGQPQHF. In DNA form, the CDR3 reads TGTGCTAGTGGTTTGGATAACAGGGGGCTTGGGCAGCCCCAGCATTTT.

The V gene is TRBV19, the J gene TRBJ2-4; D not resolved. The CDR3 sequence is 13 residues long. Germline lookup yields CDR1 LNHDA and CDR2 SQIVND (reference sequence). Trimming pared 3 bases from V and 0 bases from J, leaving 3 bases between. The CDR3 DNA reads TGTGCCAGTAGTATCCTAGCCAAAAACATTCAGTACTTC. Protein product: CASSILAKNIQYF.

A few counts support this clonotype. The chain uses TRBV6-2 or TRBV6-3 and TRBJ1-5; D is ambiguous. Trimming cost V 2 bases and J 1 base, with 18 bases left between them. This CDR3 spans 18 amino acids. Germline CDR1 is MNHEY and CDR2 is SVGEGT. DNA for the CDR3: TGTGCCAGCAGTTACAGTTCGGTAAATGCTAGGAGCAATCAGCCCCAGCATTTT. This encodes CASSYSSVNARSNQPQHF.

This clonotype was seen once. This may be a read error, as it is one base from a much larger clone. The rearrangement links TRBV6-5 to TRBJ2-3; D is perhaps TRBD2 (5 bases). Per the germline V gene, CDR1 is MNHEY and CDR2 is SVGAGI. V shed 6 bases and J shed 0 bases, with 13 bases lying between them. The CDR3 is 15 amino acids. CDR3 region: CASSGPAASTDTQYF. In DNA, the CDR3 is TGTGCCAGCAGCGGACCAGCGGCTAGCACAGATACGCAGTATTTT.

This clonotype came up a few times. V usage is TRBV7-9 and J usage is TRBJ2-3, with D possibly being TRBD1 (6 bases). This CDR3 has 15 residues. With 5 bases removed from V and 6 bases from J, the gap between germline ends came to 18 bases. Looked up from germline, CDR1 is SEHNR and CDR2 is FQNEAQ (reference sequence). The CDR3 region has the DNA TGTGCCAGCAGCGTCTCTTTGGGGGCCTACGATACGCAGTATTTT. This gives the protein CASSVSLGAYDTQYF.

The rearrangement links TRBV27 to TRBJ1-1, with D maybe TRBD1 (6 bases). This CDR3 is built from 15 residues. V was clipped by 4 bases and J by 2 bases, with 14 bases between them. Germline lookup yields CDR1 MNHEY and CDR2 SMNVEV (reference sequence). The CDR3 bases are TGTGCCAGCAGTTACGGCGGGGGCGGTAACACTGAAGCTTTCTTT. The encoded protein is CASSYGGGGNTEAFF.

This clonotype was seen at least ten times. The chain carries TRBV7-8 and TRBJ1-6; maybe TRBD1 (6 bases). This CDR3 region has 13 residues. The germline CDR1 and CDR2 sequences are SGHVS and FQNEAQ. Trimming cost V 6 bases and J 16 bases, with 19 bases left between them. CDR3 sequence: CASSPRKGEWLHF. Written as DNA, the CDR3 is TGTGCCAGCAGTCCCCGCAAGGGGGAATGGCTCCACTTT.

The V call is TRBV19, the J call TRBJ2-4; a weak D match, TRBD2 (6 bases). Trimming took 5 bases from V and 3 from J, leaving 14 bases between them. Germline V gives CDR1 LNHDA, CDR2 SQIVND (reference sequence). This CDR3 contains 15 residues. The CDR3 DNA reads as TGTGCCAGTAGTGTGGGAGGCTACCTCAAAAACATTCAGTACTTC. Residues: CASSVGGYLKNIQYF.

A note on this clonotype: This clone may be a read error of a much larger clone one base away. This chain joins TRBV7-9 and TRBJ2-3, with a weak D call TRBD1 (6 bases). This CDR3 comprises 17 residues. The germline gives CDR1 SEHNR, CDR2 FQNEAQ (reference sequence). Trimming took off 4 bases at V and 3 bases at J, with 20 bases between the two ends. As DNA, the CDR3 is TGTGCCAGCAGCTCCAATTATGGGCACAGGGCTACAGATACGCAGTATTTT. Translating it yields CASSSNYGHRATDTQYF.

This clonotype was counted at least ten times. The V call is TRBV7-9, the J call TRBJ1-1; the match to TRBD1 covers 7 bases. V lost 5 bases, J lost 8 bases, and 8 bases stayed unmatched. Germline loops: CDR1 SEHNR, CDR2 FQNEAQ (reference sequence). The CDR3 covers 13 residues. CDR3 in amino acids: CASSHRTGPEAFF. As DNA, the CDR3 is TGTGCCAGCAGCCATCGGACAGGTCCAGAAGCTTTCTTT.

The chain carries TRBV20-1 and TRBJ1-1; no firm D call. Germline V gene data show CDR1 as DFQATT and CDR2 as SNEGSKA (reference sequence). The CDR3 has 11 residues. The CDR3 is CRKDIDGRAFF. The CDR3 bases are TGCAGGAAGGATATAGACGGTCGTGCTTTCTTT.

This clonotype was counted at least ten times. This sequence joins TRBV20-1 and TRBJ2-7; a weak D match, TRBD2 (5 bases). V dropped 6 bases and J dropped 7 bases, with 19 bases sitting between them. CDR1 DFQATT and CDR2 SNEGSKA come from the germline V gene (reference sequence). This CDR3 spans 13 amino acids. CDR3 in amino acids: CSAPRPMTGEQYF. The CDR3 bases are TGCAGTGCCCCTCGGCCTATGACGGGAGAGCAGTACTTC.

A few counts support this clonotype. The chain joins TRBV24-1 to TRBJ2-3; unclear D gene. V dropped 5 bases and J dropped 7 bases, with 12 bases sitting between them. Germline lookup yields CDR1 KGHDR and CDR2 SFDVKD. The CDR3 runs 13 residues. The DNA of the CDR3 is TGTGCCACCAGTGGGGTGGGCTCTTATACGCAGTATTTT. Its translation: CATSGVGSYTQYF.

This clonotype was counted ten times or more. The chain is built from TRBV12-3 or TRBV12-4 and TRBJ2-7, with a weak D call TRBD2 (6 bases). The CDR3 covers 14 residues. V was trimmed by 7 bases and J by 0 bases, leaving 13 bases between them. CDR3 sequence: CASTVGGNSYEQYF. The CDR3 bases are TGTGCCAGCACCGTGGGGGGAAACTCCTACGAGCAGTACTTC.